One and the same sample provided the 20 T cell receptor beta chains below, sequenced in a study of blood T cells in healthy people across ages. A second about 6 to 12 cycle PCR used barcoded and J-beta primers. TCRdb ran MiXCR on the 5' RACE reads and lists one entry per CDR3 protein. Of roughly 1 million distinct CDR3 sequences listed, approximately 25% are singletons. The same sample was also used in a study of T cells of mothers and their children.

Sequenced: blood. These receptors all come from a girl between 2 and 10 years old in good health.

This clonotype was recorded many times. This chain uses TRBV20-1 with TRBJ2-5; TRBD2 agrees at 10 bases. V gave up 6 bases and J gave up 2 bases; unmatched junction bases: 3. The CDR3 contains 13 residues. The germline V gene has CDR1 DFQATT and CDR2 SNEGSKA (reference sequence). This CDR3 reads CSARTSGQETQYF. The CDR3 DNA is TGCAGTGCCCGGACTAGCGGACAAGAGACCCAGTACTTC.

Here the CDR3 DNA reads TGTGCCATCAGTGAGCCTGATCCTACAACTAGTACTAGGGCCAATGAGCAGTTCTTC. Translating gives CAISEPDPTTSTRANEQFF. The rearrangement joins TRBV10-3 to TRBJ2-5; D may be TRBD2 (5 bases). The J call may be in error: the DNA end matches TRBJ2-1 better. This CDR3 is built from 19 residues. Germline V CDR1 and CDR2: ENHRY, SYGVKD.

V and J are TRBV15 and TRBJ2-7; D gene uncertain. V was trimmed by 0 bases and J by 4 bases, leaving 4 bases between them. The CDR3 runs to 12 residues. The germline CDR1 and CDR2 sequences are LNHNV and YYDKDF (reference sequence). CDR3 bases: TGTGCCACCAGCAGAGACATGTACGAGCAGTACTTC. Encoded protein: CATSRDMYEQYF.

This clonotype appeared a few times. The chain is built from TRBV5-1 and TRBJ2-5; possible D gene TRBD2, 6 bases. The DNA end favors TRBJ2-7, so the J call may be wrong. The CDR3 is 15 amino acids. Germline CDR1 reads SGHRS; CDR2 reads YFSETQ. The CDR3 nucleotides read TGCGCCAGCAGCCCCCAACCGGGGGATGGCGACGAGCAGTACTTC. Protein product: CASSPQPGDGDEQYF.

This sequence joins TRBV29-1 and TRBJ2-6; a possible D gene is TRBD1 (6 bases). This CDR3 is built from 14 residues. V gave up 4 bases and J gave up 0 bases, with 7 bases separating them. Germline values: CDR1 SQVTM, CDR2 ANQGSEA. CDR3 DNA sequence: TGCAGCGTTGGACAGGACTCTGGGGCCAACGTCCTGACTTTC. Its translation is CSVGQDSGANVLTF. Complete variable domain (other parts from reference TRBV29-1 and TRBJ2-6): SAVISQKPSRDICQRGTSLTIQCQVDSQVTMMFWYRQQPGQSLTLIATANQGSEATYESGFVIDKFPISRPNLTFSTLTVSNMSPEDSSIYLCSVGQDSGANVLTFGAGSRLTVL.

This clonotype was counted a few times. V gene TRBV20-1 combines with J gene TRBJ2-1, with 14 bases matching TRBD2. Germline trimming cut 6 bases from V and 13 bases from J; bases unmatched to any gene: 20. Germline V gene lookup returns CDR1 DFQATT and CDR2 SNEGSKA (reference sequence). The CDR3 sequence is 17 residues long. This CDR3 reads CSAPGTSGSARTFGQFF. Written as DNA, the CDR3 is TGCAGTGCCCCCGGGACTAGCGGGAGCGCCCGCACTTTCGGACAGTTCTTC.

This clonotype has more than one count but fewer than ten. The rearrangement joins TRBV28 to TRBJ2-5, with 10 bases lining up with TRBD2. The CDR3 is 18 residues long. In germline, CDR1 is MDHEN, CDR2 SYDVKM. V shed 1 base and J 1 base; nucleotides not matched to a gene: 9. CDR3 region: CASSLSLAGVYAQETQYF. The CDR3, as DNA: TGTGCCAGCAGTTTATCGCTAGCGGGAGTCTATGCCCAAGAGACCCAGTACTTC.

Only a few counts were recorded for this clonotype. V and J are TRBV4-1 and TRBJ2-5; TRBD1 matches at 10 bases. The last part of the DNA fits TRBJ2-7 better; the J call may be wrong. The CDR3 length is 14 residues. Looked up from germline, CDR1 is MGHRA and CDR2 is YSYEKL. Here the CDR3 DNA reads TGCGCCAGGGGACAGACAGGGGGCAACTACGAGCAGTACTTC. Amino acids: CARGQTGGNYEQYF.

This clonotype was counted between two and nine times. The chain links TRBV7-8 to TRBJ2-4; D unclear. The V gene lost 10 bases and the J gene lost 5 bases, with 18 bases spanning the gap. The CDR3 sequence is 14 residues long. Germline CDR1 SGHVS, CDR2 FQNEAQ. CDR3 amino acids: CAIRRLRKENIQYF. The DNA for the CDR3 is TGTGCCATCAGGAGACTCCGGAAAGAAAACATTCAGTACTTC.

V is TRBV4-1 and J is TRBJ1-2; 7 positions agree with TRBD1. The CDR3 runs 16 residues. CDR1 MGHRA and CDR2 YSYEKL come from the germline V gene. V shed 4 bases, J shed 5 bases, and the junction held 13 bases outside the gene matches. The CDR3 nucleotides read TGCGCCAGCAGCCCCTTGGGGCAGGGGGATACGTATGGCTACACCTTC. Its protein is CASSPLGQGDTYGYTF.

This clonotype was observed a handful of times. The chain employs TRBV20-1 and TRBJ2-5; tentatively, D is TRBD2 (5 bases). Per the germline V gene, CDR1 is DFQATT and CDR2 is SNEGSKA (reference sequence). CDR3 length equals 11 residues. V was shortened by 3 bases and J by 13 bases, with 15 bases between the two germline ends. CDR3 coding DNA: TGCAGTGCTAGCTGGGCGGAGGCCCGGTACTTC. This codes for CSASWAEARYF.

This clonotype appeared a few times. The junction does not match germline at one end; this may be a read error. V is TRBV4-3 and J is TRBJ1-4; no clear D gene. This CDR3 comprises 15 residues. CDR1 and CDR2 (germline): LGHNA, YSLEER. This chain's CDR3 is CASSQDIPTNEKLFF. The CDR3 region has the DNA TGCGCCAGCAGCCAAGATATACCAACCAATGAAAAACTGTTTTTT.

This clonotype was observed a handful of times. This chain connects TRBV20-1 to TRBJ2-3, with 13 nucleotides matching TRBD2. Germline values: CDR1 DFQATT, CDR2 SNEGSKA (reference sequence). The CDR3 extends over 16 amino acids. Trimming at V came to 2 bases and at J to 7 bases, leaving 9 bases not matched to a gene. CDR3: CSARPGLAGAGNTQYF. CDR3 nucleotide sequence: TGCAGTGCTAGACCCGGACTAGCGGGGGCTGGGAATACGCAGTATTTT.

This sequence joins TRBV3-1 and TRBJ2-7; 9 positions agree with TRBD1. CDR3 length: 15 amino acids. V was pared by 4 bases and J by 5 bases, with 9 bases of the junction left unmatched. Germline V CDR1 and CDR2: LGHDT, YNNKEL (reference sequence). CDR3 bases: TGTGCCAGCAGCCCTGGTGCGGGACAGGGTGACGAGCAGTACTTC. It yields the protein CASSPGAGQGDEQYF.

This clonotype was detected a few times. The chain carries TRBV6-1 and TRBJ2-7; D gene unclear. CDR1 and CDR2 (germline): MNHNS, SASEGT. This CDR3 region has 14 residues. V lost 2 bases and J 0 bases, leaving 8 bases between the germline ends. Here the CDR3 reads CASSEYRSSYEQYF. The CDR3 DNA is TGTGCCAGCAGTGAATATAGGAGCTCCTACGAGCAGTACTTC.

This clonotype was counted a few times. The chain's CDR3 is CASSLDGFIESMNTEAFF. CDR3 bases: TGCGCCAGCAGCTTGGATGGGTTCATTGAAAGCATGAACACTGAAGCTTTCTTT. The chain employs TRBV5-1 and TRBJ1-1; D unresolved. The CDR3 consists of 18 residues. The V end lost 0 bases, the J end lost 0 bases, and 18 bases lay between the germline ends. Germline V gene data show CDR1 as SGHRS and CDR2 as YFSETQ.

The chain recombines TRBV5-1 with TRBJ1-1, with D unclear. This CDR3 comprises 16 residues. Germline V CDR1 and CDR2: SGHRS, YFSETQ. Trimming pared 7 bases from V and 0 bases from J, leaving 19 bases between. The CDR3 here is CASGPAVEGMNTEAFF. Here the CDR3 DNA reads TGCGCCAGCGGCCCCGCGGTCGAAGGTATGAACACTGAAGCTTTCTTT. The whole variable domain, remainder taken from reference TRBV5-1 and TRBJ1-1, is KAGVTQTPRYLIKTRGQQVTLSCSPISGHRSVSWYQQTPGQGLQFLFEYFSETQRNKGNFPGRFSGRQFSNSRSEMNVSTLELGDSALYLCASGPAVEGMNTEAFFGQGTRLTVV.

This rearrangement joins TRBV13 to TRBJ2-5; 11 bases agree with TRBD2. The J call may not be correct, given that the DNA end is closer to TRBJ2-7. CDR1 is PRHDT and CDR2 is FYEKMQ in the germline V gene (reference sequence). CDR3 length: 15 residues. This chain's CDR3 is CASRGPGTSGYEQYF. The CDR3 region has the DNA TGTGCCAGCAGAGGCCCCGGGACTAGCGGCTACGAGCAGTACTTC.

The V and J genes are TRBV12-3 or TRBV12-4 and TRBJ2-3; weak D call: TRBD2 (5 bases). The V end was cut by 10 bases, the J end by 6 bases, with 14 bases between. This CDR3 spans 12 amino acids. Written as DNA, the CDR3 is TGTGCCACCGGACTGGCCCGGGATACGCAGTATTTT. Translation gives CATGLARDTQYF.

The chain joins TRBV4-1 to TRBJ2-3; 7 nucleotides align to TRBD2. Germline lookup yields CDR1 MGHRA and CDR2 YSYEKL. This CDR3 is built from 18 residues. The trim removed 1 base at V and 2 bases at J, leaving 12 bases unmatched. CDR3 in DNA: TGCGCCAGCAGCCAAGTTGGGAGGGGCCCCCTCTTCACAGATACGCAGTATTTT. This gives the protein CASSQVGRGPLFTDTQYF.